These 5 T cell receptor beta chains were sequenced from one sample in a study of blood T cell repertoires in COVID-19. TCRdb keeps only in-frame clones here, not all; method: immunoSEQ multiplex PCR. The sample yields about 88,000 clones, 80% to 90% seen once. Sequencing was done on a sample of peripheral blood. These receptors came from a man of 80 years or more with acute or convalescent COVID-19.

This chain joins TRBV21-1 and TRBJ2-7; the table calls TRBD1, which could not be checked here. TRBV21-1 is a pseudogene. The CDR3 is made up of 14 amino acids. The CDR3: CASSRRQGVYEQYF. CDR3 coding DNA: TGTGCCAGCAGCAGAAGACAGGGGGTCTACGAGCAGTACTTC.

This clone was detected only a few times. This rearrangement joins TRBV24-1 to TRBJ2-1; possible D gene TRBD1, 6 bases. Germline V lookup: CDR1 KGHDR, CDR2 SFDVKD. V lost 2 bases to trimming and J lost 8 bases, with 9 bases between them. The CDR3 has 13 residues. CDR3 region: CATSDSTGHEQFF. CDR3 nucleotides: TGTGCCACCAGTGATTCTACAGGGCATGAGCAGTTCTTC.

J is TRBJ2-2 and V is TRBV6-5; 7 bases match TRBD2. Germline CDR1 reads MNHEY; CDR2 reads SVGAGI. V was clipped by 1 base and J by 1 base; unmatched bases: 3. The CDR3 is 16 residues long. The CDR3 coding sequence is TGTGCCAGCAGTTACTGGGCGGGAGTGAACACCGGGGAGCTGTTTTTT. It translates to CASSYWAGVNTGELFF.

The chain carries TRBV2 and TRBJ1-4; TRBD1 agrees at 9 bases. Germline V gene lookup returns CDR1 SNHLY and CDR2 FYNNEI. V shed 7 bases, J shed 0 bases, and the junction held 12 bases outside the gene matches. The CDR3 spans 18 residues. The DNA of the CDR3 is TGTGCCAGCACCGGGAGGGACAGGGAGATTGCAACTAATGAAAAACTGTTTTTT. Translation gives CASTGRDREIATNEKLFF.

V is TRBV5-1 and J is TRBJ1-1; TRBD1 agrees at 10 bases. This CDR3 is 15 amino acids long. Unmatched junction bases numbered 6, after V lost 4 bases and J lost 3 bases. The V gene's germline CDR1 is SGHRS and CDR2 YFSETQ. The CDR3 bases are TGCGCCAGCAGCCCGGGGACAGGGGACTACACTGAAGCTTTCTTT. It yields the protein CASSPGTGDYTEAFF.